The TCR beta chain described here comes from a study of CD8+ T cells in alopecia areata. A single count supports this clone. CDR3 length equals 15 residues. Germline V gene data show CDR1 as SGHRS and CDR2 as YFSETQ. V lost 1 base, J lost 8 bases, and 16 bases lay in between. Treatment denoted: oral pan-JAK inhibitor, 5-10 mg twice daily. In alopecia areata patients, both lesional scalp punch biopsies and peripheral blood were collected. From PBMCs, CD4+ and CD8+ T cells were sorted. RNA extraction was followed by reverse transcription into cDNA, which acted as the sequencing template. Sequencing used immunoSEQ multiplex PCR; TCRdb keeps in-frame clones, though not all of them. Of under 150,000 clones listed, about 50% are singletons.

Source: CD4+ T cells sorted from blood, taken at week 4, from a patient treated with tofacitinib. The chain employs TRBV5-1 and TRBJ2-1; the D call may be TRBD1 or TRBD2 (6 bases each). The source of this sequence is a human donor with alopecia areata. The CDR3 sequence: CASSLPSDYRDEQFF. The CDR3 coding sequence is TGCGCCAGCAGCTTGCCCTCGGACTACAGGGATGAGCAGTTCTTC.